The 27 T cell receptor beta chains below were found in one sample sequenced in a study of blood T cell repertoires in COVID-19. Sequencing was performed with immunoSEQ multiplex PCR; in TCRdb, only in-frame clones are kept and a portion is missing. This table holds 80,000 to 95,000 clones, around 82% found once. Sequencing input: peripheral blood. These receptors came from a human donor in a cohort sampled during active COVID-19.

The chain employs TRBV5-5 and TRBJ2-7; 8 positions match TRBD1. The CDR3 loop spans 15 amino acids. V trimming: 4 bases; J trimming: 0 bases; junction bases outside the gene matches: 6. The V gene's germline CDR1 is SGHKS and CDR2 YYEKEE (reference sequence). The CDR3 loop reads CASSLTGGTSYEQYF. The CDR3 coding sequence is TGTGCCAGCAGCCTCACAGGGGGGACCTCCTACGAGCAGTACTTC.

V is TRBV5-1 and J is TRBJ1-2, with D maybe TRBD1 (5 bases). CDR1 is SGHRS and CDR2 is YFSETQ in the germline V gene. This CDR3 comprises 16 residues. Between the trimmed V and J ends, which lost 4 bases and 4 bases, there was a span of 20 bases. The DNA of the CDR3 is TGCGCCAGCAGCCAAAGACCTAATTTCAGGGCCTATGGCTACACCTTC. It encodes CASSQRPNFRAYGYTF.

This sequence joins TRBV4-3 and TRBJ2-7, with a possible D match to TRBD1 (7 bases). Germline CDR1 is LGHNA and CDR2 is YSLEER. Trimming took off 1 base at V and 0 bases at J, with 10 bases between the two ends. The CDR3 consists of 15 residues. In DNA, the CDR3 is TGCGCCAGCAGCCAAGCGGGGGACAGCTCCTACGAGCAGTACTTC. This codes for CASSQAGDSSYEQYF.

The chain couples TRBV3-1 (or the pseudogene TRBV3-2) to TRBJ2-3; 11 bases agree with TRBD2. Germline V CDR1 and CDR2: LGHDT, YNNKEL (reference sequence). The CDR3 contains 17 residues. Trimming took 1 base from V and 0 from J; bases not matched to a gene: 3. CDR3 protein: CASSQVGTSGSTDTQYF. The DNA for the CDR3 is TGTGCCAGCAGCCAAGTTGGGACTAGCGGTAGCACAGATACGCAGTATTTT.

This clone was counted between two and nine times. CDR3 bases: TGTGCCAGCAGCGCTCTAACCACTGAAGCTTTCTTT. Translated, it gives CASSALTTEAFF. The V gene is TRBV9, the J gene TRBJ1-1; no definite D call. Deletions cut 3 bases from V and 4 bases from J, with 7 bases between. Germline-derived CDR1 and CDR2 are SGDLS and YYNGEE. The CDR3 sequence is 12 residues long.

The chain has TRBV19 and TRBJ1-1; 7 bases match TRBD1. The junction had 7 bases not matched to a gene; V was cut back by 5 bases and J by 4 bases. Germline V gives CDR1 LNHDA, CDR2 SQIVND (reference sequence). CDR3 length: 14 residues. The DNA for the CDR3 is TGTGCCAGTAGTCGACAGGGTCTCGGCACTGAAGCTTTCTTT. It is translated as CASSRQGLGTEAFF.

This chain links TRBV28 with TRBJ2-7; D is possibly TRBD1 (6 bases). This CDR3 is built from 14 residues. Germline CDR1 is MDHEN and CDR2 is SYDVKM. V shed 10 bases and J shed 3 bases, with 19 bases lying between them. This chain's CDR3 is CATLRHRDLYEQYF. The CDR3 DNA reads TGTGCCACCCTAAGGCACAGGGACCTCTACGAGCAGTACTTC.

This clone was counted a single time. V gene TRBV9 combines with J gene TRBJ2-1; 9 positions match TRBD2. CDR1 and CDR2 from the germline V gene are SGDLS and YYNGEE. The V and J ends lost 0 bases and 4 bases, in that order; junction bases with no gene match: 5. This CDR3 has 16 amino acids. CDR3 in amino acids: CASSVGNSGRYNEQFF. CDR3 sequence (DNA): TGTGCCAGCAGCGTAGGGAACAGCGGGAGGTACAATGAGCAGTTCTTC.

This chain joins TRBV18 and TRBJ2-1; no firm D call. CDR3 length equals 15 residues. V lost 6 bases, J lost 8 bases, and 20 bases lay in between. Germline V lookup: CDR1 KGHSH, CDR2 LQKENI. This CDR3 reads CASSLGVAVSDEQFF. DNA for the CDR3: TGTGCCAGCTCTCTAGGTGTCGCCGTCTCCGATGAGCAGTTCTTC.

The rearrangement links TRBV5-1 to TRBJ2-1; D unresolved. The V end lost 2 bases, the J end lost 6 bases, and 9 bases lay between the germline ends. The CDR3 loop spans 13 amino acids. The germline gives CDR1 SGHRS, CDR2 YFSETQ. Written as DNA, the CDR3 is TGCGCCAGCAGCTTCGGGTACGCCAATGAGCAGTTCTTC. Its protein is CASSFGYANEQFF.

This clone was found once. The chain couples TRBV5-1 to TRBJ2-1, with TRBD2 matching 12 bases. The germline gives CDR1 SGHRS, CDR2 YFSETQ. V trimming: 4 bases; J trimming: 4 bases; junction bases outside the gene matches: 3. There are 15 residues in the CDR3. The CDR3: CASSRGLAGYNEQFF. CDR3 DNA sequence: TGCGCCAGCAGCCGAGGACTAGCGGGGTACAATGAGCAGTTCTTC.

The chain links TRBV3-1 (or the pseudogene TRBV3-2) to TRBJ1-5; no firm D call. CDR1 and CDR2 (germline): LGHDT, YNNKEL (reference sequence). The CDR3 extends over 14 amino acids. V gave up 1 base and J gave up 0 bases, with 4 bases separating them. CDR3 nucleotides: TGTGCCAGCAGCCAAGTCCTTAGCAATCAGCCCCAGCATTTT. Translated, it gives CASSQVLSNQPQHF.

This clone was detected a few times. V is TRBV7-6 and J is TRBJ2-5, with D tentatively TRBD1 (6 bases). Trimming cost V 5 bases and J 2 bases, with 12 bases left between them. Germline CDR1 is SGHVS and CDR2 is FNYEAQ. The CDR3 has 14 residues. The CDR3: CASSQTGIQETQYF. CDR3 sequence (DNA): TGTGCCAGCAGCCAAACAGGGATACAAGAGACCCAGTACTTC.

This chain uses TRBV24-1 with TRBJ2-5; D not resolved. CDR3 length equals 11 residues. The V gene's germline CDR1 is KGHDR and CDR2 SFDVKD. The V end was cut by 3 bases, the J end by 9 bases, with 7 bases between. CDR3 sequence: CATSDGQAQYF. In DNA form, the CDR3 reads TGTGCCACCAGTGATGGGCAGGCCCAGTACTTC.

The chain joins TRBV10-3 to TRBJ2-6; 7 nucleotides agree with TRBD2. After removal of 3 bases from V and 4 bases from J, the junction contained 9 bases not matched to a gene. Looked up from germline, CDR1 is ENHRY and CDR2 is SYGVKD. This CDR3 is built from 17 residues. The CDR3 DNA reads TGTGCCATCAGTGATCCGGGGAGGGGTCCGGGGGCCAACGTCCTGACTTTC. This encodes CAISDPGRGPGANVLTF.

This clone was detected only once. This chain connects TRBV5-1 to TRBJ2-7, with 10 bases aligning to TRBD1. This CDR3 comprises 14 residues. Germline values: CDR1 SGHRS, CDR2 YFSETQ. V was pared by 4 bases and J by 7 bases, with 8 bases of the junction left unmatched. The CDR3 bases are TGCGCCAGCAGCATGACAGGGGGCTCGAGAGAGCAGTACTTC. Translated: CASSMTGGSREQYF.

The CDR3 DNA follows: TGTGCCAGCAGCCAAGGGCCCACAGATACGCAGTATTTT. Its protein is CASSQGPTDTQYF. This rearrangement joins TRBV14 to TRBJ2-3; no reliable D call. Trimming cost V 1 base and J 2 bases, with 4 bases left between them. The CDR3 length is 13 residues. The germline V gene encodes CDR1 SGHDN and CDR2 FVKESK.

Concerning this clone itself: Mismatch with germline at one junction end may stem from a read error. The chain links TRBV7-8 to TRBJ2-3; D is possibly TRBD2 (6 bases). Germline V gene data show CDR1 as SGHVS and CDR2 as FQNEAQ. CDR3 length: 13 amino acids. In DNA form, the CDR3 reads TGTGCCACCAGGGACGGGAGCAAAGATACGCAGTATTTT. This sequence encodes CATRDGSKDTQYF.

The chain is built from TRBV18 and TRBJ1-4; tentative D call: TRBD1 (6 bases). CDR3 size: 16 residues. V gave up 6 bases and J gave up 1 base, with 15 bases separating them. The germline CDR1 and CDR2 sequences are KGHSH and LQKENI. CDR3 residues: CASSATGSKTNEKLFF. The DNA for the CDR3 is TGTGCCAGCTCTGCGACAGGATCGAAAACTAATGAAAAACTGTTTTTT.

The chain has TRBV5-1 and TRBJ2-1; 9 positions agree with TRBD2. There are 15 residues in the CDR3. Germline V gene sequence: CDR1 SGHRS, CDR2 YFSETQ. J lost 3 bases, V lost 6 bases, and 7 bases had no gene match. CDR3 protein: CASTENSGSYNEQFF. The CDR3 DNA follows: TGCGCCAGCACGGAAAATAGCGGGAGCTACAATGAGCAGTTCTTC.

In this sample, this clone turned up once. The CDR3 protein is CASSDVQGRGDYGYTF. The CDR3 DNA reads TGTGCCAGCAGTGACGTACAGGGAAGAGGTGACTATGGCTACACCTTC. The chain employs TRBV2 and TRBJ1-2; the D gene is possibly TRBD1 (6 bases). CDR1 is SNHLY, CDR2 FYNNEI, per germline. Between the trimmed V and J ends, which lost 3 bases and 3 bases, there was a span of 17 bases. This CDR3 is 16 amino acids long.

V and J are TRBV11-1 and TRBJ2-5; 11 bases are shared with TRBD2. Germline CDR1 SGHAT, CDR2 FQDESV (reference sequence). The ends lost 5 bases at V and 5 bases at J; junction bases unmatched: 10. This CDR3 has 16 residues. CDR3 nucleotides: TGTGCCAGCAGCCAACAGACTAGCGGGGCCGGGGAGACCCAGTACTTC. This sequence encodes CASSQQTSGAGETQYF.

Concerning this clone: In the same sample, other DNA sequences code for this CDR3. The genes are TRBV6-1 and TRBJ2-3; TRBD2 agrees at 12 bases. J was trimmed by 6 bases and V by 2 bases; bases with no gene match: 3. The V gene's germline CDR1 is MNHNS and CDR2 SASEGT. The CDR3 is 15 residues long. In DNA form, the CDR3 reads TGTGCCAGCAGTGAACTAGCGGGGGGGCCGGATACGCAGTATTTT. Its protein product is CASSELAGGPDTQYF.

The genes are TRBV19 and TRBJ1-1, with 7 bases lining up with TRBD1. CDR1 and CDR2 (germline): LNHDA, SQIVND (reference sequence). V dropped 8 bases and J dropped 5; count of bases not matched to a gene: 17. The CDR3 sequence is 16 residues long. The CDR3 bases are TGTGCCAGTCGACTATTCACAGGGGCGGTTGAGACTGAAGCTTTCTTT. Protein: CASRLFTGAVETEAFF.

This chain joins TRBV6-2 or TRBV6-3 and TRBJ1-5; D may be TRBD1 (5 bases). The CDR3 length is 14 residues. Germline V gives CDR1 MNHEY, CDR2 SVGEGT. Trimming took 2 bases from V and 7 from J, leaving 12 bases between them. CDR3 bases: TGTGCCAGCAGTTACGTCGCAGGGAGGCAGCCCCAGCATTTT. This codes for CASSYVAGRQPQHF.

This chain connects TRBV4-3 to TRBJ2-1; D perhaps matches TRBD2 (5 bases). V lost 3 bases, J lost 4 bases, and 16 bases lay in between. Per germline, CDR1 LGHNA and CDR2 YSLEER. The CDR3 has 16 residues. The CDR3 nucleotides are TGCGCCAGCAGCCAGACGTGGACGGGAATTTACAATGAGCAGTTCTTC. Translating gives CASSQTWTGIYNEQFF.

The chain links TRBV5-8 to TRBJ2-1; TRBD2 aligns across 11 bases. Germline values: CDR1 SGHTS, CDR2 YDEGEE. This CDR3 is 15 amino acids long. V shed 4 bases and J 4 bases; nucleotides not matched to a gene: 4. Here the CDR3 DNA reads TGTGCCAGCAGCCATAGCGGGGGGGGGTACAATGAGCAGTTCTTC. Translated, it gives CASSHSGGGYNEQFF.